The source of this T cell receptor (beta chain) is a study of T-cell memory formation after mild COVID-19. General study results and limits: CD4+ contracting clones were found mainly in CM and EM, and CD8+ ones in EMRA. From day 15 to 85, contracting clones were balanced between CD4 and CD8, whereas later expanders leaned toward CD4+. Pre-infection memory held some responding clones, suggesting pre-existing cross-reactive T cells responded.

Worth noting for this clonotype: Its target is unknown.

TCR alpha and TCR beta cDNA libraries carrying sample barcodes and UMIs were produced by 5'RACE using constant-segment primers. TCRdb used MiXCR to reprocess the 5' RACE reads, holding one entry per CDR3 protein. The table has around 140,000 distinct CDR3 sequences, 15% to 20% seen once. Trimming pared 1 base from V and 2 bases from J, leaving 11 bases between. The CDR3 extends over 15 amino acids. Germline V lookup: CDR1 LNHDA, CDR2 SQIVND (reference sequence). Sequenced material: PBMCs or a T cell subset sorted from them (not recorded which). V and J are TRBV19 and TRBJ1-2; D not resolved. The sequence came from an adult woman who had mild COVID-19 (a few samples of this study predate the infection). Cell type and time point are not known. This CDR3 reads CASSIGRGTNYGYTF. In nucleotides, the CDR3 is TGTGCCAGTAGTATAGGACGGGGAACGAACTATGGCTACACCTTC. The full variable domain, rest sourced from reference TRBV19 and TRBJ1-2, is DGGITQSPKYLFRKEGQNVTLSCEQNLNHDAMYWYRQDPGQGLRLIYYSQIVNDFQKGDIAEGYSVSREKKESFPLTVTSAQKNPTAFYLCASSIGRGTNYGYTFGSGTRLTVV.